Below are 13 T cell receptor beta chains sequenced from a single sample in a study of graft-versus-host responses after intestinal transplantation. Their cognate antigens are unknown. Assay: immunoSEQ multiplex PCR; the TCRdb copy retains only in-frame clones and omits some. The sample gives about 31,000 clones, roughly 83% of which show up once; approximately 19% is in the top ten. Sequences were derived from unstimulated CD8+ T cells sorted from spleen or lymph node cells, sampled before intestinal transplant. The receptors were sampled from a human donor who received an intestinal transplant.

This rearrangement joins TRBV5-1 to TRBJ2-1; 8 nucleotides match TRBD2. The CDR3 sequence is 16 residues long. Germline loops: CDR1 SGHRS, CDR2 YFSETQ. The trim removed 4 bases at V and 3 bases at J, leaving 9 bases unmatched. In DNA form, the CDR3 reads TGCGCCAGCAGCCCGGTGGCTAGCGGGCGCTACAATGAGCAGTTCTTC. Protein product: CASSPVASGRYNEQFF. Supplemented by reference TRBV5-1 and TRBJ2-1, the full variable domain reads KAGVTQTPRYLIKTRGQQVTLSCSPISGHRSVSWYQQTPGQGLQFLFEYFSETQRNKGNFPGRFSGRQFSNSRSEMNVSTLELGDSALYLCASSPVASGRYNEQFFGPGTRLTVL.

This clone appeared a single time. The J gene is TRBJ2-3, the V gene TRBV6-1, with D perhaps matching TRBD1 (5 bases). The CDR3 has 16 residues. Germline V gives CDR1 MNHNS, CDR2 SASEGT. Deletions cut 0 bases from V and 0 bases from J, with 10 bases between. The CDR3 region is CASSEALRASTDTQYF. The CDR3 nucleotides are TGTGCCAGCAGTGAAGCGCTCAGGGCTAGCACAGATACGCAGTATTTT.

The rearrangement joins TRBV19 to TRBJ2-5; TRBD1 matches at 10 bases. The CDR3 sequence is 13 residues long. The ends lost 11 bases at V and 5 bases at J; junction bases unmatched: 8. Germline CDR1 is LNHDA and CDR2 is SQIVND (reference sequence). The CDR3 is CARKTGGFETQYF. The CDR3 DNA sequence: TGTGCCCGTAAGACAGGGGGCTTCGAGACCCAGTACTTC.

The genes are TRBV27 and TRBJ1-2, with 9 bases aligning to TRBD1. Germline V CDR1 and CDR2: MNHEY, SMNVEV (reference sequence). The CDR3 is made up of 16 amino acids. The ends lost 2 bases at V and 4 bases at J; junction bases unmatched: 8. The CDR3: CASSLGGGTGSYGYTF. The CDR3 DNA reads as TGTGCCAGCAGTTTAGGGGGAGGGACAGGGAGCTATGGCTACACCTTC.

This clone was found a few times. This rearrangement joins TRBV5-1 to TRBJ1-2; 9 bases are a match to TRBD1. CDR1 and CDR2 (germline): SGHRS, YFSETQ. J was trimmed by 5 bases and V by 4 bases; bases with no gene match: 15. The CDR3 length is 17 residues. The CDR3 region is CASSVFPIPGTGYGYTF. CDR3 bases: TGCGCCAGCAGCGTTTTTCCGATCCCGGGGACAGGGTATGGCTACACCTTC.

This clone was counted a few times. The rearrangement uses TRBV9 and TRBJ2-5, with D perhaps TRBD2 (6 bases). Trimming shortened V by 3 bases and J by 1 base, and 10 bases separated the two germline ends. The CDR3 spans 14 residues. From germline, CDR1 is SGDLS and CDR2 YYNGEE. CDR3 in amino acids: CASSATGLQETQYF. In nucleotides, the CDR3 is TGTGCCAGCAGCGCGACGGGACTCCAAGAGACCCAGTACTTC. Together with reference TRBV9 and TRBJ2-5, the CDR3 gives the full variable domain: DSGVTQTPKHLITATGQRVTLRCSPRSGDLSVYWYQQSLDQGLQFLIQYYNGEERAKGNILERFSAQQFPDLHSELNLSSLELGDSALYFCASSATGLQETQYFGPGTRLLVL.

In this sample, this clone turned up a few times. The chain couples TRBV4-1 to TRBJ2-1, with 8 nucleotides matching TRBD2. The V segment lost 2 bases and the J segment 3 bases; nucleotides outside the gene matches: 3. The CDR3 runs to 15 residues. Germline CDR1 is MGHRA and CDR2 is YSYEKL. The CDR3 loop reads CASSQYSGSYNEQFF. The CDR3 region has the DNA TGCGCCAGCAGCCAATACAGCGGGAGCTACAATGAGCAGTTCTTC.

In this sample, this clone turned up a few times. The rearrangement joins TRBV6-5 to TRBJ1-2, with a weak D call TRBD1 (5 bases). Trimming stripped 6 bases from V and 4 bases from J, with 12 bases between. Germline V lookup: CDR1 MNHEY, CDR2 SVGAGI. The CDR3 has 13 amino acids. CDR3 coding DNA: TGTGCCAGCAGGGACGGGACTTTCTATGGCTACACCTTC. Amino acid sequence: CASRDGTFYGYTF.

This clone was found once. The rearrangement joins TRBV27 to TRBJ2-2; 7 bases map to TRBD2. This CDR3 comprises 17 residues. In germline, CDR1 is MNHEY, CDR2 SMNVEV (reference sequence). V lost 0 bases, J lost 7 bases, and 11 bases stayed unmatched. Here the CDR3 reads CASSLSKASGAFGELFF. Written as DNA, the CDR3 is TGTGCCAGCAGTTTATCGAAGGCTAGCGGAGCCTTCGGGGAGCTGTTTTTT.

This clone has more than one count but fewer than ten. This rearrangement joins TRBV2 to TRBJ2-3; D is possibly TRBD2 (6 bases). This CDR3 has 15 residues. V lost 5 bases and J 0 bases, leaving 12 bases between the germline ends. Germline loops: CDR1 SNHLY, CDR2 FYNNEI. CDR3 protein: CASSIFGSSTDTQYF. In DNA form, the CDR3 reads TGTGCCAGCAGTATCTTCGGGAGTAGCACAGATACGCAGTATTTT. The whole variable domain, filled in from reference TRBV2 and TRBJ2-3, reads EPEVTQTPSHQVTQMGQEVILRCVPISNHLYFYWYRQILGQKVEFLVSFYNNEISEKSEIFDDQFSVERPDGSNFTLKIRSTKLEDSAMYFCASSIFGSSTDTQYFGPGTRLTVL.

This clone has more than one count but fewer than ten. The V gene is TRBV6-1, the J gene TRBJ2-4, with 8 nucleotides matching TRBD1. Unmatched junction bases numbered 5, after V lost 0 bases and J lost 7 bases. CDR3 size: 15 residues. In germline, CDR1 is MNHNS, CDR2 SASEGT. This chain's CDR3 is CASSEAWTGLNIQYF. The DNA of the CDR3 is TGTGCCAGCAGTGAAGCATGGACAGGGCTGAACATTCAGTACTTC.

The chain employs TRBV10-2 and TRBJ2-7; 8 bases agree with TRBD2. The germline V gene has CDR1 WSHSY and CDR2 SAAADI. This CDR3 has 18 residues. The junction had 14 bases not matched to a gene; V was cut back by 2 bases and J by 2 bases. The CDR3 nucleotides are TGCGCCAGCAGTGAGACAACCCCCAGCGGGGGTCATACCTACGAGCAGTACTTC. This encodes CASSETTPSGGHTYEQYF.

This rearrangement joins TRBV27 to TRBJ2-7, with TRBD1 matching over 11 bases. This CDR3 contains 12 residues. With V trimmed by 10 bases and J by 4 bases, 3 bases remained unmatched. Germline values: CDR1 MNHEY, CDR2 SMNVEV (reference sequence). DNA for the CDR3: TGTGCCACTGGGACAGGGGGATACGAGCAGTACTTC. It yields the protein CATGTGGYEQYF.